Following are 30 T cell receptor beta chains from one sample sequenced in a study of blood T cell repertoires in COVID-19. TCRdb's copy holds only in-frame clones and misses some; the assay was immunoSEQ multiplex PCR. The repertoire holds about 170,000 clones, roughly 86% seen once, with roughly 7.5% in the top ten. Sequencing was performed on peripheral blood. These receptor sequences come from a man aged 35-49 years who had recovered from COVID-19.

This clone was detected a few times. The chain has TRBV7-6 and TRBJ2-1, with 11 bases matching TRBD2. The trim removed 5 bases at V and 7 bases at J, leaving 4 bases unmatched. In germline, CDR1 is SGHVS, CDR2 FNYEAQ. The CDR3 spans 14 residues. For the CDR3, the DNA is TGTGCCAGCAGCCGTTCTAGCGGGGGGAATGAGCAGTTCTTC. Translating it yields CASSRSSGGNEQFF.

The genes are TRBV19 and TRBJ2-4; unclear D gene. The CDR3 runs to 12 residues. Per germline, CDR1 LNHDA and CDR2 SQIVND (reference sequence). Trimming took off 5 bases at V and 6 bases at J, with 8 bases between the two ends. The CDR3: CASSVQINIQYF. The CDR3 nucleotides read TGTGCCAGTAGTGTCCAAATAAACATTCAGTACTTC.

This chain connects TRBV28 to TRBJ1-1; D unresolved. Trimming shortened V by 5 bases and J by 6 bases, and 16 bases separated the two germline ends. This CDR3 is built from 14 residues. The germline V gene has CDR1 MDHEN and CDR2 SYDVKM. CDR3 in DNA: TGTGCCAGCAGTGACAAGCGGTGGGTTGCTGAAGCTTTCTTT. Protein: CASSDKRWVAEAFF.

The chain employs TRBV28 and TRBJ2-7; 9 bases match TRBD1. This CDR3 is built from 14 residues. Germline V gene lookup returns CDR1 MDHEN and CDR2 SYDVKM. V shed 6 bases and J 2 bases; nucleotides not matched to a gene: 5. The CDR3 nucleotides read TGTGCCAGCAGGGGACAGGGAGGGACCTACGAGCAGTACTTC. This codes for CASRGQGGTYEQYF.

The chain joins TRBV24-1 to TRBJ1-4; TRBD1 agrees at 9 bases. The CDR3 contains 15 residues. V lost 5 bases, J lost 7 bases, and 7 bases stayed unmatched. Germline V gives CDR1 KGHDR, CDR2 SFDVKD. The CDR3 region is CATSAGTGSLEKLFF. The CDR3 DNA reads TGTGCCACCAGTGCCGGGACAGGGTCTCTTGAAAAACTGTTTTTT.

The chain couples TRBV25-1 to TRBJ2-5; D call uncertain. CDR3 length equals 11 residues. The germline V gene has CDR1 MGHDK and CDR2 SYGVNS. Trimming pared 7 bases from V and 6 bases from J, leaving 9 bases between. Here the CDR3 DNA reads TGTGCCAGCACTAAATCGAAGACCCAGTACTTC. It translates to CASTKSKTQYF.

The J gene is TRBJ2-1, the V gene TRBV5-1; TRBD1 is a possible D gene (5 bases). Trimming removed 2 bases from V and 6 bases from J, with 9 bases in between. This CDR3 spans 13 amino acids. CDR1 and CDR2 (germline): SGHRS, YFSETQ. This CDR3 is CASSLDSRNEQFF. The CDR3 DNA sequence: TGCGCCAGCAGCTTAGACAGCCGCAATGAGCAGTTCTTC.

J is TRBJ2-1 and V is TRBV5-1, with unresolved D. This CDR3 contains 16 residues. The V end was cut by 1 base, the J end by 6 bases, with 17 bases between. CDR1 is SGHRS, CDR2 YFSETQ, per germline. CDR3 nucleotides: TGCGCCAGCAGCTTGCCTTACTCCCGCGGCCGCAATGAGCAGTTCTTC. Its protein is CASSLPYSRGRNEQFF.

This chain uses TRBV2 with TRBJ1-2; D uncertain. The CDR3 runs 14 residues. Germline V gives CDR1 SNHLY, CDR2 FYNNEI. Trimming shortened V by 4 bases and J by 7 bases, and 16 bases separated the two germline ends. The chain's CDR3 is CASSAHAGRGGYTF. CDR3 DNA sequence: TGTGCCAGCAGTGCCCATGCGGGGAGAGGTGGCTACACCTTC.

This clone came up a few times. The chain links TRBV15 to TRBJ2-5; no clear D. The germline V and J ends were trimmed by 2 bases and 5 bases, with 12 bases remaining between them. The length of the CDR3 is 14 residues. Germline-derived CDR1 and CDR2 are LNHNV and YYDKDF (reference sequence). The CDR3: CATSRTRGVETQYF. In DNA form, the CDR3 reads TGTGCCACCAGCAGAACTCGAGGTGTGGAGACCCAGTACTTC.

The genes are TRBV7-2 and TRBJ2-1, with D maybe TRBD1 (6 bases). This CDR3 region has 13 residues. The V end was cut by 1 base, the J end by 12 bases, with 13 bases between. Germline V gives CDR1 SGHTA, CDR2 FQGNSA. The CDR3 loop is CASSLEGGVGQFF. CDR3 in DNA: TGTGCCAGCAGCTTAGAAGGGGGAGTGGGGCAGTTCTTC.

This chain connects TRBV2 to TRBJ2-5, with TRBD1 matching over 9 bases. Trimming at V came to 6 bases and at J to 6 bases, leaving 5 bases not matched to a gene. The CDR3 sequence is 13 residues long. CDR1 is SNHLY and CDR2 is FYNNEI in the germline V gene. In DNA, the CDR3 is TGTGCCAGCAGGCGGACAGGGGCGCAGACCCAGTACTTC. Its translation: CASRRTGAQTQYF. Full variable domain (missing parts from reference TRBV2 and TRBJ2-5): EPEVTQTPSHQVTQMGQEVILRCVPISNHLYFYWYRQILGQKVEFLVSFYNNEISEKSEIFDDQFSVERPDGSNFTLKIRSTKLEDSAMYFCASRRTGAQTQYFGPGTRLLVL.

The rearrangement links TRBV28 to TRBJ2-5; D is unresolved. V dropped 5 bases and J dropped 5 bases, with 9 bases sitting between them. Germline-derived CDR1 and CDR2 are MDHEN and SYDVKM. This CDR3 contains 12 residues. The CDR3 DNA follows: TGTGCCAGCAGTACGAGCCCCGAGACCCAGTACTTC. Its protein is CASSTSPETQYF. Complete variable domain (other parts from reference TRBV28 and TRBJ2-5): DVKVTQSSRYLVKRTGEKVFLECVQDMDHENMFWYRQDPGLGLRLIYFSYDVKMKEKGDIPEGYSVSREKKERFSLILESASTNQTSMYLCASSTSPETQYFGPGTRLLVL.

This clone was seen just once. The genes are TRBV7-9 and TRBJ2-1; tentatively, D is TRBD1 (6 bases). Germline CDR1 is SEHNR and CDR2 is FQNEAQ (reference sequence). The V end was cut by 0 bases, the J end by 9 bases, with 12 bases between. CDR3 length: 14 amino acids. DNA of the CDR3: TGTGCCAGCAGCTTAGCATCAGGGGTGGGTGAGCAGTTCTTC. Residues: CASSLASGVGEQFF.

CDR3 DNA: TGTGCCAGCAGCTTATCGCCCGTAGATGAGCAGTTCTTC. Encoded protein: CASSLSPVDEQFF. V and J are TRBV7-2 and TRBJ2-1; D not certain. The CDR3 sequence is 13 residues long. From germline, CDR1 is SGHTA and CDR2 FQGNSA. The ends were cut back, 2 bases at V and 8 bases at J, with 10 bases in the middle.

The chain has TRBV6-2 or TRBV6-3 and TRBJ2-7; a possible D gene is TRBD2 (6 bases). The ends were cut back, 2 bases at V and 4 bases at J, with 12 bases in the middle. CDR1 and CDR2 from the germline V gene are MNHEY and SVGEGT. The CDR3 is made up of 14 amino acids. The CDR3 DNA sequence: TGTGCCAGCAGTTACAAAAGCGGGTCTTACGAGCAGTACTTC. This translates into CASSYKSGSYEQYF.

This clone was detected only once. The V call is TRBV5-4, the J call TRBJ2-2; 7 bases agree with TRBD2. V shed 4 bases and J 1 base; nucleotides not matched to a gene: 7. CDR1 and CDR2 from the germline V gene are SGHNT and YYREEE (reference sequence). The CDR3 is made up of 16 amino acids. As DNA, the CDR3 is TGTGCCAGCAGCCATTCCGGGACTATGAACACCGGGGAGCTGTTTTTT. As protein: CASSHSGTMNTGELFF.

The genes are TRBV5-6 and TRBJ1-2; 7 bases fit TRBD1. V trimming: 3 bases; J trimming: 3 bases; junction bases outside the gene matches: 2. Germline CDR1 reads SGHDT; CDR2 reads YYEEEE. The CDR3 contains 13 residues. CDR3 in amino acids: CASSWTGDYGYTF. For the CDR3, the DNA is TGTGCCAGCAGCTGGACAGGAGACTATGGCTACACCTTC.

CDR3 in DNA: TGTGCCAGCAGCTTAATGTTTTCGGGCACCGGGGAGCTGTTTTTT. It codes for CASSLMFSGTGELFF. The rearrangement links TRBV7-9 to TRBJ2-2, with D hard to call. The CDR3 is 15 amino acids. CDR1 and CDR2 from the germline V gene are SEHNR and FQNEAQ (reference sequence). V gave up 2 bases and J gave up 4 bases, with 11 bases separating them.

The chain is built from TRBV10-3 and TRBJ1-2; D may be TRBD1 (6 bases). Germline CDR1 reads ENHRY; CDR2 reads SYGVKD. This CDR3 has 13 amino acids. V dropped 11 bases and J dropped 4 bases, with 17 bases sitting between them. CDR3 coding DNA: TGTGCCTCCACGTCCCAGGGGATCTATGGCTACACCTTC. Translating gives CASTSQGIYGYTF.

The CDR3 DNA is TGTGCCAGCAGTTTGGAGCCAGGGGTGAACACTGAAGCTTTCTTT. Protein: CASSLEPGVNTEAFF. This sequence joins TRBV28 and TRBJ1-1; D might be TRBD1 (6 bases). Trimming cost V 3 bases and J 0 bases, with 11 bases left between them. From germline, CDR1 is MDHEN and CDR2 SYDVKM. The CDR3 is 15 residues long.

With regard to this clone: The sample carries other DNA sequences with the same CDR3. The chain uses TRBV11-3 and TRBJ2-7; 7 bases map to TRBD1. V shed 1 base and J 2 bases; nucleotides not matched to a gene: 2. CDR1 and CDR2 from the germline V gene are SGHNT and YENEEA. CDR3 length: 14 residues. CDR3 DNA sequence: TGTGCCAGCAGCTTAGGGACAGGAACCTACGAGCAGTACTTC. Translating it yields CASSLGTGTYEQYF.

The CDR3, as DNA: TGTGCCAGCAGCTCAGGGGATCCCGGGGAGCTGTTTTTT. Translated: CASSSGDPGELFF. The chain joins TRBV11-2 to TRBJ2-2; weak D call: TRBD1 (6 bases). The CDR3 covers 13 residues. With 4 bases removed from V and 6 bases from J, the gap between germline ends came to 9 bases. Germline V gene lookup returns CDR1 SGHAT and CDR2 FQNNGV.

This rearrangement joins TRBV28 to TRBJ2-1, with D possibly matching TRBD2 (6 bases). The CDR3 loop spans 16 amino acids. V lost 5 bases, J lost 3 bases, and 17 bases lay in between. Per germline, CDR1 MDHEN and CDR2 SYDVKM. CDR3 sequence: CASSRYGGKGYNEQFF. CDR3 DNA: TGTGCCAGCAGTCGATATGGGGGGAAGGGCTACAATGAGCAGTTCTTC.

This clone was seen just once. This rearrangement joins TRBV2 to TRBJ1-1, with a weak D call TRBD1 (5 bases). The germline V gene has CDR1 SNHLY and CDR2 FYNNEI. CDR3 length equals 12 residues. The V end lost 7 bases, the J end lost 1 base, and 7 bases lay between the germline ends. CDR3 sequence: CASKGQNTEAFF. The DNA for the CDR3 is TGTGCCAGCAAGGGGCAGAACACTGAAGCTTTCTTT.

V gene TRBV16 combines with J gene TRBJ1-1, with D possibly matching TRBD1 (6 bases). Germline V gene lookup returns CDR1 KGHSY and CDR2 FQNENV. V was trimmed by 1 base and J by 3 bases, leaving 6 bases between them. The CDR3 runs 13 residues. CDR3 protein: CASSQYRDTEAFF. The CDR3 DNA sequence: TGTGCCAGCAGCCAATACAGGGACACTGAAGCTTTCTTT.

This chain joins TRBV10-3 and TRBJ2-3; 14 bases fit TRBD2. V was clipped by 6 bases and J by 4 bases; unmatched bases: 6. CDR1 is ENHRY and CDR2 is SYGVKD in the germline V gene. The CDR3 totals 16 residues. CDR3 nucleotides: TGTGCCATCAGATCGGGACTAGCGGGAGTTTCAGATACGCAGTATTTT. Protein: CAIRSGLAGVSDTQYF.

The chain joins TRBV7-9 to TRBJ2-7; perhaps TRBD1 as D (5 bases). The CDR3 runs to 16 residues. V was trimmed by 6 bases and J by 3 bases, leaving 21 bases between them. Germline V CDR1 and CDR2: SEHNR, FQNEAQ (reference sequence). The CDR3 bases are TGTGCCAGCAGTCAGACACAGACAGCTGATGACTACGAGCAGTACTTC. Its translation is CASSQTQTADDYEQYF.

The J gene is TRBJ2-2, the V gene TRBV7-2, with 11 bases that match TRBD1. The CDR3 has 17 residues. The V gene end was trimmed by 1 base and the J gene end by 5 bases; junction bases not matched to a gene: 6. Germline V CDR1 and CDR2: SGHTA, FQGNSA. CDR3 DNA: TGTGCCAGCAGCTTAGTAGTGGGGACAGGGGGAACCGGGGAGCTGTTTTTT. This sequence encodes CASSLVVGTGGTGELFF. Combining the CDR3 with reference TRBV7-2 and TRBJ2-2 gives the whole variable domain GAGVSQSPSNKVTEKGKDVELRCDPISGHTALYWYRQSLGQGLEFLIYFQGNSAPDKSGLPSDRFSAERTGGSVSTLTIQRTQQEDSAVYLCASSLVVGTGGTGELFFGEGSRLTVL.

J is TRBJ2-1 and V is TRBV7-9, with D maybe TRBD2 (5 bases). Germline assignment: CDR1 SEHNR and CDR2 FQNEAQ (reference sequence). This CDR3 has 14 amino acids. Trimming cost V 4 bases and J 3 bases, with 10 bases left between them. The CDR3 protein is CASSSGNLYNEQFF. Here the CDR3 DNA reads TGTGCCAGCAGCTCGGGGAATCTCTACAATGAGCAGTTCTTC.